These 28 T cell receptor beta chains came from one sample sequenced in a study of blood T cell repertoires in COVID-19. This table comes from immunoSEQ multiplex PCR, and its TCRdb copy is limited to in-frame clones, with some not included. The repertoire holds about 120,000 clones, with 75% to 85% as singletons. The sequenced material came from peripheral blood. Every receptor here comes from an older woman with acute or convalescent COVID-19.

The V gene is TRBV11-2, the J gene TRBJ1-5; 8 positions match TRBD1. Germline lookup yields CDR1 SGHAT and CDR2 FQNNGV. This CDR3 spans 14 amino acids. The ends lost 1 base at V and 8 bases at J; junction bases unmatched: 4. CDR3 loop: CASSLGQGTEPQHF. The CDR3 bases are TGTGCCAGCAGCTTAGGACAGGGGACGGAGCCCCAGCATTTT.

This clone was observed a handful of times. The V and J genes are TRBV15 and TRBJ1-2; the match to TRBD1 covers 8 bases. The CDR3 is made up of 14 amino acids. The V segment lost 1 base and the J segment 8 bases; nucleotides outside the gene matches: 6. Germline assignment: CDR1 LNHNV and CDR2 YYDKDF (reference sequence). CDR3 amino acids: CATSRGGQAIGYTF. The CDR3 DNA reads as TGTGCCACCAGCAGAGGGGGACAGGCGATCGGCTACACCTTC.

This clone was seen a handful of times. This sequence joins TRBV6-5 and TRBJ1-1; D ambiguous. The CDR3 covers 12 residues. Per germline, CDR1 MNHEY and CDR2 SVGAGI. The V end lost 0 bases, the J end lost 7 bases, and 6 bases lay between the germline ends. The CDR3 nucleotides read TGTGCCAGCAGTTACTCGGGCAGTGAAGCTTTCTTT. The encoded protein is CASSYSGSEAFF.

The genes are TRBV7-3 and TRBJ2-7; maybe TRBD1 (6 bases). The V end lost 0 bases, the J end lost 6 bases, and 6 bases lay between the germline ends. This CDR3 spans 12 amino acids. The germline CDR1 and CDR2 sequences are SGHTA and FQGTGA. CDR3 coding DNA: TGTGCCAGCAGCTTAACAGGGGGCGAGCAGTACTTC. This gives the protein CASSLTGGEQYF. Complete variable domain (other parts from reference TRBV7-3 and TRBJ2-7): GAGVSQTPSNKVTEKGKYVELRCDPISGHTALYWYRQSLGQGPEFLIYFQGTGAADDSGLPNDRFFAVRPEGSVSTLKIQRTERGDSAVYLCASSLTGGEQYFGPGTRLTVT.

This sequence joins TRBV24-1 and TRBJ1-1, with 7 bases fitting TRBD1. Germline trimming cut 4 bases from V and 9 bases from J; bases unmatched to any gene: 7. Germline V gene data show CDR1 as KGHDR and CDR2 as SFDVKD. This CDR3 comprises 13 residues. The CDR3 loop reads CATSEDGTAQAFF. CDR3 nucleotide sequence: TGTGCCACCAGTGAGGATGGGACAGCCCAAGCTTTCTTT.

The rearrangement joins TRBV28 to TRBJ1-5; D is unclear. CDR3 length: 13 amino acids. The V end was cut by 5 bases, the J end by 7 bases, with 12 bases between. Germline V CDR1 and CDR2: MDHEN, SYDVKM. The CDR3 DNA reads TGTGCCAGCAGTGGATACAGTCTCCAGCCCCAGCATTTT. This translates into CASSGYSLQPQHF. Looking up the rest from reference TRBV28 and TRBJ1-5 gives the full variable domain: DVKVTQSSRYLVKRTGEKVFLECVQDMDHENMFWYRQDPGLGLRLIYFSYDVKMKEKGDIPEGYSVSREKKERFSLILESASTNQTSMYLCASSGYSLQPQHFGDGTRLSIL.

V gene TRBV30 combines with J gene TRBJ1-4, with unresolved D. The CDR3 length is 14 residues. Germline assignment: CDR1 GTSNPN and CDR2 SVGIG (reference sequence). V lost 0 bases and J 7 bases, leaving 12 bases between the germline ends. The DNA of the CDR3 is TGTGCCTGGAGTGTGTGGCCCCCAGGTGAAAAACTGTTTTTT. Amino acids: CAWSVWPPGEKLFF.

The chain uses TRBV27 and TRBJ2-1; the match to TRBD2 covers 10 bases. V shed 7 bases and J 6 bases; nucleotides not matched to a gene: 9. CDR1 is MNHEY, CDR2 SMNVEV, per germline (reference sequence). This CDR3 has 15 residues. DNA of the CDR3: TGTGCCAGCACCACGGCGAGCGGGGGGGCCAATGAGCAGTTCTTC. It translates to CASTTASGGANEQFF.

This clone was observed once. The gene calls are TRBV13 and TRBJ1-4; TRBD1 agrees at 7 bases. This CDR3 is 16 amino acids long. Germline CDR1 and CDR2: PRHDT and FYEKMQ (reference sequence). V was clipped by 5 bases and J by 3 bases; unmatched bases: 9. CDR3 region: CASSPNRGQSNEKLFF. The DNA for the CDR3 is TGTGCCAGCAGCCCTAATCGGGGACAGTCTAATGAAAAACTGTTTTTT.

The chain is built from TRBV11-3 and TRBJ2-2, with TRBD2 matching over 10 bases. CDR3 length: 18 amino acids. V shed 1 base and J 0 bases; nucleotides not matched to a gene: 5. Germline assignment: CDR1 SGHNT and CDR2 YENEEA. Here the CDR3 DNA reads TGTGCCAGCAGCTTAGGAGTAGCGGGGGGCGCGAACACCGGGGAGCTGTTTTTT. Its protein product is CASSLGVAGGANTGELFF. Full variable domain (rest looked up from reference TRBV11-3 and TRBJ2-2): EAGVVQSPRYKIIEKKQPVAFWCNPISGHNTLYWYLQNLGQGPELLIRYENEEAVDDSQLPKDRFSAERLKGVDSTLKIQPAELGDSAVYLCASSLGVAGGANTGELFFGEGSRLTVL.

The rearrangement joins TRBV5-8 to TRBJ1-5, with 7 bases lining up with TRBD1. Unmatched junction bases numbered 9, after V lost 4 bases and J lost 5 bases. The CDR3 loop spans 15 amino acids. Germline assignment: CDR1 SGHTS and CDR2 YDEGEE. The CDR3 spells CASSVGTVKDQPQHF. The CDR3 nucleotides are TGTGCCAGCAGCGTCGGGACAGTGAAGGATCAGCCCCAGCATTTT.

This clone was counted only a few times. The chain employs TRBV3-1 (or the pseudogene TRBV3-2) and TRBJ1-2; 9 positions match TRBD1. The trim removed 3 bases at V and 6 bases at J, leaving 11 bases unmatched. Germline V gene data show CDR1 as LGHDT and CDR2 as YNNKEL (reference sequence). The CDR3 length is 16 residues. The CDR3: CASSHERTGTGNGYTF. CDR3 bases: TGTGCCAGCAGCCACGAACGAACAGGGACAGGGAATGGCTACACCTTC.

This rearrangement joins TRBV12-5 to TRBJ1-4; TRBD1 is a possible D gene (6 bases). Trimming removed 3 bases at V and 3 bases at J, with 8 bases between. CDR1 LGHNT and CDR2 FRNRAP come from the germline V gene. The CDR3 consists of 14 residues. The CDR3 DNA sequence: TGTGCTAGTGGTTTAGGGACATCTAATGAAAAACTGTTTTTT. The encoded protein is CASGLGTSNEKLFF. The whole variable domain, remainder taken from reference TRBV12-5 and TRBJ1-4, is DARVTQTPRHKVTEMGQEVTMRCQPILGHNTVFWYRQTMMQGLELLAYFRNRAPLDDSGMPKDRFSAEMPDATLATLKIQPSEPRDSAVYFCASGLGTSNEKLFFGSGTQLSVL.

The rearrangement joins TRBV10-3 to TRBJ1-2, with D tentatively TRBD1 (6 bases). This CDR3 is built from 15 residues. The V gene lost 6 bases and the J gene lost 6 bases, with 20 bases spanning the gap. CDR1 is ENHRY, CDR2 SYGVKD, per germline. The CDR3 region has the DNA TGTGCCATCAGACCTAACAGGGCGCCTCCGGATGGCTACACCTTC. Its translation is CAIRPNRAPPDGYTF.

The rearrangement joins TRBV29-1 to TRBJ2-3, with D maybe TRBD2 (7 bases). V was trimmed by 0 bases and J by 4 bases, leaving 23 bases between them. Germline V lookup: CDR1 SQVTM, CDR2 ANQGSEA. CDR3 length equals 18 residues. CDR3 bases: TGCAGCGTTGAAGATAACTCATGGTCGGGGGGCCTGGCAGATACGCAGTATTTT. This translates into CSVEDNSWSGGLADTQYF.

This chain connects TRBV6-2 or TRBV6-3 to TRBJ1-2; 9 bases fit TRBD1. CDR1 is MNHEY and CDR2 is SVGEGT in the germline V gene. The V gene end was trimmed by 4 bases and the J gene end by 6 bases; junction bases not matched to a gene: 0. There are 12 residues in the CDR3. CDR3 loop: CASSWDRDGYTF. In DNA form, the CDR3 reads TGTGCCAGCAGTTGGGACAGGGATGGCTACACCTTC.

The count of this clone is one. The chain carries TRBV10-3 and TRBJ2-7; D might be TRBD2 (6 bases). This CDR3 region has 15 residues. From germline, CDR1 is ENHRY and CDR2 SYGVKD. V gave up 3 bases and J gave up 0 bases, with 12 bases separating them. The CDR3 sequence is CAISDKDGSSYEQYF. Here the CDR3 DNA reads TGTGCCATCAGTGACAAGGACGGGAGCTCCTACGAGCAGTACTTC.

The chain uses TRBV24-1 and TRBJ1-5; D may be TRBD1 (5 bases). This CDR3 contains 14 residues. V was cut by 10 bases and J by 3 bases, with 15 bases left in between. The germline V gene encodes CDR1 KGHDR and CDR2 SFDVKD. The CDR3 DNA follows: TGTGCCACTTCACCCCCAGGGCCCAATCAGCCCCAGCATTTT. It codes for CATSPPGPNQPQHF.

The chain has TRBV28 and TRBJ2-5; 14 nucleotides align to TRBD2. This CDR3 has 17 residues. Germline assignment: CDR1 MDHEN and CDR2 SYDVKM. V shed 2 bases, J shed 2 bases, and the junction held 4 bases outside the gene matches. In DNA form, the CDR3 reads TGTGCCAGCAGTTTACCCGGACTAGCGGGGGGACAAGAGACCCAGTACTTC. Translated, it gives CASSLPGLAGGQETQYF. The full variable domain, its missing parts supplied by reference TRBV28 and TRBJ2-5, is DVKVTQSSRYLVKRTGEKVFLECVQDMDHENMFWYRQDPGLGLRLIYFSYDVKMKEKGDIPEGYSVSREKKERFSLILESASTNQTSMYLCASSLPGLAGGQETQYFGPGTRLLVL.

This clone appeared a single time. Here the CDR3 reads CAWSSGQGLVEAFF. As DNA, the CDR3 is TGTGCCTGGAGTTCAGGACAGGGTTTGGTTGAAGCTTTCTTT. The rearrangement joins TRBV30 to TRBJ1-1, with 8 bases matching TRBD1. Losses at the gene ends were 2 bases for V and 7 bases for J; bases not matched to a gene: 9. CDR3 length equals 14 residues. Germline CDR1 reads GTSNPN; CDR2 reads SVGIG (reference sequence).

This clone was detected a few times. V is TRBV20-1 and J is TRBJ2-7, with D possibly TRBD1 on 5 matching bases. V shed 5 bases and J shed 2 bases, with 7 bases lying between them. Germline CDR1 DFQATT, CDR2 SNEGSKA (reference sequence). The CDR3 has 11 amino acids. Here the CDR3 reads CSAAGTYEQYF. Written as DNA, the CDR3 is TGCAGTGCTGCAGGGACCTACGAGCAGTACTTC.

CDR3 amino acids: CASSPDRGSYEQYF. The CDR3 nucleotides read TGTGCCAGCAGCCCCGACAGGGGTTCCTACGAGCAGTACTTC. V is TRBV7-6 and J is TRBJ2-7, with 8 nucleotides matching TRBD1. V shed 5 bases and J 1 base; nucleotides not matched to a gene: 4. Germline V gene sequence: CDR1 SGHVS, CDR2 FNYEAQ. This CDR3 region has 14 residues. The full variable domain, completed using reference TRBV7-6 and TRBJ2-7, is GAGVSQSPRYKVTKRGQDVALRCDPISGHVSLYWYRQALGQGPEFLTYFNYEAQQDKSGLPNDRFSAERPEGSISTLTIQRTEQRDSAMYRCASSPDRGSYEQYFGPGTRLTVT.

The V call is TRBV19, the J call TRBJ1-4; D unclear. V dropped 5 bases and J dropped 8 bases, with 15 bases sitting between them. Germline V gene lookup returns CDR1 LNHDA and CDR2 SQIVND (reference sequence). The CDR3 covers 14 residues. DNA for the CDR3: TGTGCCAGTAGTCCCGGCGGGCGAGGAGAAAAACTGTTTTTT. Translation: CASSPGGRGEKLFF. The variable domain in full, completed from reference TRBV19 and TRBJ1-4, reads DGGITQSPKYLFRKEGQNVTLSCEQNLNHDAMYWYRQDPGQGLRLIYYSQIVNDFQKGDIAEGYSVSREKKESFPLTVTSAQKNPTAFYLCASSPGGRGEKLFFGSGTQLSVL.

The chain links TRBV3-1 (or the pseudogene TRBV3-2) to TRBJ2-3; TRBD1 aligns across 8 bases. Per germline, CDR1 LGHDT and CDR2 YNNKEL (reference sequence). This CDR3 has 17 residues. V shed 5 bases and J 2 bases; nucleotides not matched to a gene: 12. Here the CDR3 DNA reads TGTGCCAGCAGCGGATCCACCGGACAGGGTTTCACAGATACGCAGTATTTT. Translation: CASSGSTGQGFTDTQYF.

This chain joins TRBV5-1 and TRBJ2-4; 9 nucleotides line up with TRBD1. The V gene's germline CDR1 is SGHRS and CDR2 YFSETQ. The CDR3 is made up of 15 amino acids. V gave up 0 bases and J gave up 8 bases; unmatched junction bases: 6. As DNA, the CDR3 is TGCGCCAGCAGCTTGGAAACAGGGGGCTGGGACATTCAGTACTTC. It yields the protein CASSLETGGWDIQYF.

The chain is built from TRBV9 and TRBJ1-1; D not certain. This CDR3 spans 15 amino acids. CDR1 is SGDLS, CDR2 YYNGEE, per germline. Trimming removed 2 bases at V and 1 base at J, with 12 bases between. CDR3 nucleotides: TGTGCCAGCAGCGTGGCGGATGATAGGAACACTGAAGCTTTCTTT. Its protein is CASSVADDRNTEAFF.

V gene TRBV7-6 combines with J gene TRBJ2-5; D is unclear. In germline, CDR1 is SGHVS, CDR2 FNYEAQ. The CDR3 runs to 12 residues. Between the trimmed V and J ends, which lost 2 bases and 5 bases, there was a span of 6 bases. The CDR3 DNA reads TGTGCCAGCAGCTTAAGGCGGGAGACCCAGTACTTC. It specifies CASSLRRETQYF.

This clone appeared a few times. The rearrangement uses TRBV10-3 and TRBJ1-1; no clear D gene. The germline CDR1 and CDR2 sequences are ENHRY and SYGVKD. The CDR3 runs to 13 residues. V was shortened by 3 bases and J by 4 bases, with 9 bases between the two germline ends. The CDR3 here is CAISDSASTEAFF. CDR3 nucleotides: TGTGCCATCAGTGATAGTGCATCCACTGAAGCTTTCTTT.